These 29 T cell receptor beta chains were sequenced from one sample in a study of blood T cells in healthy people across ages. Through a sample-barcoded 5' primer and a J-beta primer mix, a second PCR was run for roughly 7 to 11 cycles. TCRdb reprocessed the 5' RACE reads via MiXCR and lists one record per CDR3 protein. Of around 1.5 million distinct CDR3 sequences listed, about 40% were seen once; the top ten hold 7.9%. Sequencing input: blood. The receptors stem from a young woman in good health.

As concerns this clonotype: Mismatch with germline at one junction end may stem from a read error. Here the CDR3 reads CSAEATGELFF. The CDR3 DNA reads TGCAGTGCTGAAGCAACCGGGGAGTTGTTTTTT. The rearrangement uses TRBV20-1 and TRBJ2-2; TRBD2 might be the D (5 bases). The germline V gene encodes CDR1 DFQATT and CDR2 SNEGSKA (reference sequence). CDR3 size: 11 residues.

The V call is TRBV6-1, the J call TRBJ2-6; no firm D call. With 1 base removed from V and 4 bases from J, the gap between germline ends came to 8 bases. CDR1 and CDR2 (germline): MNHNS, SASEGT. The CDR3 length is 15 residues. CDR3 region: CASSEVLLGANVLTF. The CDR3 DNA follows: TGTGCCAGCAGTGAAGTTCTGCTAGGGGCCAACGTCCTGACTTTC.

The chain combines TRBV7-9 with TRBJ2-1, with no clear D. V was pared by 5 bases and J by 1 base, with 9 bases between. The germline V gene has CDR1 SEHNR and CDR2 FQNEAQ (reference sequence). CDR3 size: 14 residues. The CDR3 protein is CASSATSSYNEQFF. The CDR3 DNA is TGTGCCAGCAGCGCGACATCGTCCTACAATGAGCAGTTCTTC. Full variable domain (outside the CDR3, taken from reference TRBV7-9 and TRBJ2-1): DTGVSQNPRHKITKRGQNVTFRCDPISEHNRLYWYRQTLGQGPEFLTYFQNEAQLEKSRLLSDRFSAERPKGSFSTLEIQRTEQGDSAMYLCASSATSSYNEQFFGPGTRLTVL.

The CDR3 loop reads CASSFRSGGPGDEQYF. The CDR3 DNA sequence: TGTGCCAGCAGTTTTAGGTCGGGAGGGCCAGGAGACGAGCAGTACTTC. The rearrangement links TRBV28 to TRBJ2-1, with 8 bases that match TRBD2. The J call could be wrong; TRBJ2-7 is a better fit for the DNA end. The CDR3 sequence is 16 residues long. CDR1 and CDR2 (germline): MDHEN, SYDVKM.

The table lists this clonotype with a few counts. The chain recombines TRBV21-1 with TRBJ2-3. TRBV21-1 is a pseudogene. The CDR3 contains 14 residues. DNA for the CDR3: TGTGCCAGCAGCAAAGGAAAGGGCACAGATACGCAGTATTTT. Its translation: CASSKGKGTDTQYF.

Only one count was recorded for this clonotype. The V and J genes are TRBV3-1 and TRBJ1-6, with D unclear. This CDR3 region has 14 residues. The ends were cut back, 1 base at V and 8 bases at J, with 9 bases in the middle. CDR1 and CDR2 (germline): LGHDT, YNNKEL (reference sequence). This CDR3 is CASSQVLTDSPLHF. DNA for the CDR3: TGTGCCAGCAGCCAAGTCCTGACGGATTCACCCCTCCACTTT.

The V gene is TRBV6-1, the J gene TRBJ2-1, with D perhaps TRBD2 (7 bases). V gave up 7 bases and J gave up 4 bases, with 20 bases separating them. The germline V gene encodes CDR1 MNHNS and CDR2 SASEGT. The CDR3 contains 16 residues. The CDR3 DNA reads TGTGCCAGCACCATTAGGGGCGGGGGCTCGTACAATGAGCAGTTCTTC. Amino acids: CASTIRGGGSYNEQFF.

This chain joins TRBV12-3 or TRBV12-4 and TRBJ2-7, with TRBD1 matching over 8 bases. The CDR3 extends over 14 amino acids. V lost 6 bases, J lost 2 bases, and 6 bases stayed unmatched. CDR3 DNA sequence: TGTGCCAGCAGCCCGGACAGGGCGCCCTACGAGCAGTACTTC. Its protein is CASSPDRAPYEQYF.

In its sample, this clonotype was seen a few times. The chain links TRBV5-1 to TRBJ1-1, with D hard to call. Per the germline V gene, CDR1 is SGHRS and CDR2 is YFSETQ. The CDR3 sequence is 14 residues long. Trimming cost V 2 bases and J 0 bases, with 8 bases left between them. This CDR3 reads CASSFRPMNTEAFF. The CDR3 coding sequence is TGCGCCAGCAGCTTCAGACCGATGAACACTGAAGCTTTCTTT.

As to this clonotype: At one end the junction does not follow the germline gene, possibly because of a read error. J is TRBJ1-4 and V is TRBV15; no definite D call. Germline-derived CDR1 and CDR2 are LNHNV and YYDKDF (reference sequence). This CDR3 comprises 16 residues. CDR3: CAASRDRAATNEKLFF. The CDR3 region has the DNA TGTGCCGCCAGCAGAGATCGGGCGGCAACTAATGAAAAACTGTTTTTT.

In its sample, this clonotype was seen a few times. The V gene is TRBV9, the J gene TRBJ2-5; 11 bases line up with TRBD2. The V gene end was trimmed by 4 bases and the J gene end by 7 bases; junction bases not matched to a gene: 12. The CDR3 totals 16 residues. Germline V lookup: CDR1 SGDLS, CDR2 YYNGEE. In DNA, the CDR3 is TGTGCCAGCAGCCCCGGGACTAGCGGACTAACGGGGACCCAGTACTTC. It encodes CASSPGTSGLTGTQYF.

As DNA, the CDR3 is TGCAGTGCTAGAACCTTTTCCGGACAGCATGCATCCAAAAACATTCAGTACTTC. This codes for CSARTFSGQHASKNIQYF. V gene TRBV20-1 combines with J gene TRBJ2-4; D is possibly TRBD1 (6 bases). Trimming took 2 bases from V and 2 from J, leaving 22 bases between them. Germline V gives CDR1 DFQATT, CDR2 SNEGSKA (reference sequence). The CDR3 spans 18 residues.

This clonotype was picked up a small number of times. This may stem from a read error, because a much larger clone lies one nucleotide away. The rearrangement joins TRBV9 to TRBJ2-1, with TRBD1 identical over 9 bases. Germline V gene data show CDR1 as SGDLS and CDR2 as YYNGEE. The CDR3 covers 15 residues. V shed 3 bases, J shed 10 bases, and the junction held 11 bases outside the gene matches. The CDR3 nucleotides read TGTGCCAGCAGCGCGACCGGGACAGGGAGGGACGAGCAGTTCTTC. This sequence encodes CASSATGTGRDEQFF. The whole variable domain, remainder taken from reference TRBV9 and TRBJ2-1, is DSGVTQTPKHLITATGQRVTLRCSPRSGDLSVYWYQQSLDQGLQFLIQYYNGEERAKGNILERFSAQQFPDLHSELNLSSLELGDSALYFCASSATGTGRDEQFFGPGTRLTVL.

The chain combines TRBV4-1 with TRBJ2-7; perhaps TRBD2 as D (5 bases). This CDR3 is built from 14 residues. The V and J ends lost 7 bases and 1 base respectively, with 14 bases between them. CDR1 and CDR2 from the germline V gene are MGHRA and YSYEKL. CDR3 region: CASKRDVVSYEQYF. CDR3 in DNA: TGCGCCAGCAAGAGGGATGTAGTATCCTACGAGCAGTACTTC.

The CDR3 sequence is CASSGTIGDTQYF. DNA of the CDR3: TGTGCCAGCAGCGGAACCATTGGGGATACGCAGTATTTT. V and J are TRBV9 and TRBJ2-3; D is ambiguous. The V gene lost 3 bases and the J gene lost 6 bases, with 11 bases spanning the gap. CDR3 length: 13 amino acids. CDR1 is SGDLS, CDR2 YYNGEE, per germline.

This clonotype came up a few times. The chain links TRBV7-2 to TRBJ2-1; 11 nucleotides agree with TRBD2. The CDR3 spans 15 residues. Germline V gene lookup returns CDR1 SGHTA and CDR2 FQGNSA. The V and J ends lost 7 bases and 6 bases, in that order; junction bases with no gene match: 8. The chain's CDR3 is CASTLAGGFANEQFF. CDR3 coding DNA: TGTGCCAGCACCCTAGCGGGAGGTTTTGCCAATGAGCAGTTCTTC.

The rearrangement joins TRBV20-1 to TRBJ1-4, with TRBD1 identical over 8 bases. With 4 bases clipped from V and 10 bases from J, the junction kept 2 bases outside the gene matches. This CDR3 is built from 11 residues. Germline V CDR1 and CDR2: DFQATT, SNEGSKA (reference sequence). In DNA form, the CDR3 reads TGCAGTGCTAATACAGGGGGAAAACTGTTTTTT. Translation gives CSANTGGKLFF.

This chain uses TRBV11-2 with TRBJ1-1; TRBD1 is a possible D gene (6 bases). This CDR3 has 17 residues. The germline CDR1 and CDR2 sequences are SGHAT and FQNNGV. V lost 1 base, J lost 5 bases, and 20 bases lay in between. The CDR3 coding sequence is TGTGCCAGCAGCTTAGGATGGGGCAGGAGAGGGGGAACTGAAGCTTTCTTT. Encoded protein: CASSLGWGRRGGTEAFF.

The chain has TRBV2 and TRBJ2-5; 10 nucleotides line up with TRBD2. The V and J ends lost 7 bases and 4 bases, in that order; junction bases with no gene match: 9. Germline values: CDR1 SNHLY, CDR2 FYNNEI. The CDR3 contains 15 residues. The CDR3 DNA follows: TGTGCCAGCACTACGAGCACTAGCGGGGCAGAGACCCAGTACTTC. As protein: CASTTSTSGAETQYF.

Remarks on this clonotype: The junction departs from germline at one end; a sequencing error may be responsible. The chain combines TRBV12-3 or TRBV12-4 with TRBJ2-5, with D possibly TRBD2 on 6 matching bases. The CDR3 covers 13 residues. CDR3 nucleotide sequence: TGTGCCAGCAGTATAGCGGTCTACAATGAGCAGTACTTC. This codes for CASSIAVYNEQYF.

For the CDR3, the DNA is TGCGCCAGCAGCTTCTCATGGATGCCCACTGAAGCTTTCTTT. This codes for CASSFSWMPTEAFF. V gene TRBV5-1 combines with J gene TRBJ1-1; D unclear. Per the germline V gene, CDR1 is SGHRS and CDR2 is YFSETQ. This CDR3 comprises 14 residues. Trimming took 2 bases from V and 4 from J, leaving 12 bases between them.

This clonotype was detected ten times or more. The V call is TRBV7-2, the J call TRBJ2-1; 13 bases fit TRBD2. The CDR3 loop spans 17 amino acids. The germline gives CDR1 SGHTA, CDR2 FQGNSA. With 5 bases clipped from V and 0 bases from J, the junction kept 4 bases outside the gene matches. DNA of the CDR3: TGTGCCAGCAGCGGGCGGACTAGCGGGAGCTCCTACAATGAGCAGTTCTTC. Residues: CASSGRTSGSSYNEQFF. The full variable domain, its missing parts supplied by reference TRBV7-2 and TRBJ2-1, is GAGVSQSPSNKVTEKGKDVELRCDPISGHTALYWYRQSLGQGLEFLIYFQGNSAPDKSGLPSDRFSAERTGGSVSTLTIQRTQQEDSAVYLCASSGRTSGSSYNEQFFGPGTRLTVL.

The chain couples TRBV7-2 to TRBJ1-1; D call uncertain. Germline-derived CDR1 and CDR2 are SGHTA and FQGNSA. The CDR3 has 14 residues. With 0 bases removed from V and 1 base from J, the gap between germline ends came to 6 bases. The CDR3 protein is CASSLAARNTEAFF. CDR3 nucleotide sequence: TGTGCCAGCAGCTTAGCTGCAAGGAACACTGAAGCTTTCTTT.

This clonotype was seen a few times. The V call is TRBV19, the J call TRBJ1-6, with a possible D match to TRBD1 (6 bases). Germline loops: CDR1 LNHDA, CDR2 SQIVND (reference sequence). With 6 bases removed from V and 7 bases from J, the gap between germline ends came to 16 bases. This CDR3 contains 15 residues. The CDR3 DNA reads TGTGCCAGTAGCGAGGGGGAAGGTATCAATTCACCCCTCCACTTT. Encoded protein: CASSEGEGINSPLHF.

The chain employs TRBV6-4 and TRBJ2-5; D gene ambiguous. This CDR3 comprises 12 residues. V lost 9 bases, J lost 5 bases, and 13 bases lay in between. Per germline, CDR1 MRHNA and CDR2 SNTAGT. This chain's CDR3 is CASPSATETQYF. The CDR3 region has the DNA TGTGCCAGTCCCTCAGCGACCGAGACCCAGTACTTC.

This clonotype was seen more than once but under ten times. The CDR3 DNA reads as TGTGCCAGCAGTTTATCTAAGGGGACGGAGTGGGGGACCCAGTACTTC. This translates into CASSLSKGTEWGTQYF. This rearrangement joins TRBV27 to TRBJ2-4; D may match TRBD1 or TRBD2 (5 bases each). The tail of the sequence fits TRBJ2-5 better, so the J call may be wrong. Germline V gives CDR1 MNHEY, CDR2 SMNVEV (reference sequence). The CDR3 covers 16 residues.

This clonotype was counted only a few times. V is TRBV12-3 or TRBV12-4 and J is TRBJ1-2, with D possibly being TRBD1 (6 bases). The V and J ends lost 7 bases and 8 bases respectively, with 20 bases between them. The CDR3 length is 14 residues. As DNA, the CDR3 is TGTGCCAGCACCCCCGGGACATCTTTACGCGGCTACACCTTC. The encoded protein is CASTPGTSLRGYTF.

The J gene is TRBJ2-7, the V gene TRBV20-1, with unresolved D. V was clipped by 6 bases and J by 7 bases, with 16 bases between them. CDR3 length: 12 residues. Germline V gives CDR1 DFQATT, CDR2 SNEGSKA (reference sequence). In DNA form, the CDR3 reads TGCAGTGCGGCGGCTCCGGGCAATGAGCAGTACTTC. Translating it yields CSAAAPGNEQYF.

The DNA for the CDR3 is TGCAGTGCTAGAGAAGGGGCAGGCCGCACCGGGGAGCTGTTTTTT. It codes for CSAREGAGRTGELFF. The chain combines TRBV20-1 with TRBJ2-2; tentatively, D is TRBD1 (5 bases). V was trimmed by 0 bases and J by 4 bases, leaving 12 bases between them. The CDR3 has 15 amino acids. Germline-derived CDR1 and CDR2 are DFQATT and SNEGSKA (reference sequence).